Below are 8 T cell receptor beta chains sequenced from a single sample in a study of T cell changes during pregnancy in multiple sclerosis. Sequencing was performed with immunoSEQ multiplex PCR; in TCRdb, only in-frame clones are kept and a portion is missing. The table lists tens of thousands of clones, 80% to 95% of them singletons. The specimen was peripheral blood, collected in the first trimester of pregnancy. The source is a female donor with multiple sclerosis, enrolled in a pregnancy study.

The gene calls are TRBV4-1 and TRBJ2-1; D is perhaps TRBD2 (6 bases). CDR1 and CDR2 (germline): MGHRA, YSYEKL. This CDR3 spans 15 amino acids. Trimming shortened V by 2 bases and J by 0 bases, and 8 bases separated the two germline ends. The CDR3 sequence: CASSQSGSSYNEQFF. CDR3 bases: TGCGCCAGCAGCCAATCCGGGAGCTCCTACAATGAGCAGTTCTTC.

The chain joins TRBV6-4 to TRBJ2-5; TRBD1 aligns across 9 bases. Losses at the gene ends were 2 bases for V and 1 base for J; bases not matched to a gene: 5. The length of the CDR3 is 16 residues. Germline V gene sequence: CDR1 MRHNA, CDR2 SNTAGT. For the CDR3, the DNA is TGTGCCAGCAGTGACCCGGGACAGGGTTTCCAAGAGACCCAGTACTTC. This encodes CASSDPGQGFQETQYF.

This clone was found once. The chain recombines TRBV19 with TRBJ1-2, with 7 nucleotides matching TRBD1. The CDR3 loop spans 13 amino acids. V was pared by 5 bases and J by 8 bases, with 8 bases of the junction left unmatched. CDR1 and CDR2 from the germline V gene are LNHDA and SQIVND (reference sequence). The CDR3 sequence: CASSDRRGDGYTF. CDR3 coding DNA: TGTGCCAGTAGTGATCGCAGGGGGGACGGCTACACCTTC.

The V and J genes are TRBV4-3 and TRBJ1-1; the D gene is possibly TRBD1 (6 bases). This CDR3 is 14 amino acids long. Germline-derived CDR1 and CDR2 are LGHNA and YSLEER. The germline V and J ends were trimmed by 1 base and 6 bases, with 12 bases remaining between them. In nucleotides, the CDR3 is TGCGCCAGCAGCCAAGTGACAGGATGGGCTGAAGCTTTCTTT. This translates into CASSQVTGWAEAFF.

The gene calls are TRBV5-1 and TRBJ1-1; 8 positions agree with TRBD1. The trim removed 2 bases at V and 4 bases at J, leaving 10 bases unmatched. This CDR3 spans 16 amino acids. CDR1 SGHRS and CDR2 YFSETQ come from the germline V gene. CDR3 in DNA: TGCGCCAGCAGCTTCCGGACAGGGTATGTCGGCACTGAAGCTTTCTTT. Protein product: CASSFRTGYVGTEAFF.

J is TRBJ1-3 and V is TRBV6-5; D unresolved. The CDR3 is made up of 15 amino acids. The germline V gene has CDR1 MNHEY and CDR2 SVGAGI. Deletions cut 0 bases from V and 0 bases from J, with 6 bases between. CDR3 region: CASSYSRSSGNTIYF. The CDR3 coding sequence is TGTGCCAGCAGTTACTCCCGGAGCTCTGGAAACACCATATATTTT.

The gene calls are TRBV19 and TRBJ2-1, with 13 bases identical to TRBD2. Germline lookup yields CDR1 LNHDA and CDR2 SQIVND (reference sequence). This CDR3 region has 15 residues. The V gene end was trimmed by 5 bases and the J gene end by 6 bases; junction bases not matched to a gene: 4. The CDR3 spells CASSSGTSGANEQFF. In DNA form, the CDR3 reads TGTGCCAGTAGTTCCGGGACTAGCGGGGCCAATGAGCAGTTCTTC. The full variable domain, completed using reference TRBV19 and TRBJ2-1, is DGGITQSPKYLFRKEGQNVTLSCEQNLNHDAMYWYRQDPGQGLRLIYYSQIVNDFQKGDIAEGYSVSREKKESFPLTVTSAQKNPTAFYLCASSSGTSGANEQFFGPGTRLTVL.

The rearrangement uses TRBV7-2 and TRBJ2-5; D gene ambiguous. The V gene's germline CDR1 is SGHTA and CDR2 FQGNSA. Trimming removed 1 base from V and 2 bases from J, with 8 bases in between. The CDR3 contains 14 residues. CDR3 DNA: TGTGCCAGCAGCTTAGTAGTTAGTCAAGAGACCCAGTACTTC. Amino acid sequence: CASSLVVSQETQYF.